These 32 T cell receptor beta chains were sequenced from one sample in a study of CD8 T cells in ankylosing spondylitis. Study-wide results and limits: Ankylosing spondylitis blood appeared to be characterized by a TCR beta motif of roughly eight highly homologous variants.

Their antigens remain unidentified. TCRdb recomputed calls from the 5' RACE reads with MiXCR, one row per CDR3 protein. Of 450,000 or so distinct CDR3 sequences listed, roughly 25% are singletons. The specimen sequenced was blood, either unsorted or a sorted T cell fraction (not recorded which). These receptors were obtained from a male donor with ankylosing spondylitis.

This clonotype was counted between two and nine times. V gene TRBV20-1 combines with J gene TRBJ1-1; 8 bases fit TRBD1. Trimming removed 3 bases from V and 0 bases from J; junction bases left unmatched: 12. The germline V gene has CDR1 DFQATT and CDR2 SNEGSKA (reference sequence). The CDR3 is made up of 17 amino acids. The CDR3 sequence is CSASYPDRVIMNTEAFF. The CDR3 DNA reads TGCAGTGCTAGTTATCCGGACAGGGTCATCATGAACACTGAAGCTTTCTTT.

This clonotype was detected a few times. The V and J genes are TRBV12-3 or TRBV12-4 and TRBJ2-7; 7 bases agree with TRBD2. The V gene end was trimmed by 2 bases and the J gene end by 0 bases; junction bases not matched to a gene: 1. The CDR3 is 14 amino acids. CDR3 in DNA: TGTGCCAGCAGTTTAACGGGGGGCTCCTACGAGCAGTACGTC. Protein sequence: CASSLTGGSYEQYV.

The V gene is TRBV20-1, the J gene TRBJ1-2; tentative D call: TRBD1 (5 bases). The CDR3 spans 13 residues. CDR1 and CDR2 (germline): DFQATT, SNEGSKA (reference sequence). Trimming removed 0 bases from V and 8 bases from J, with 13 bases in between. The DNA of the CDR3 is TGCAGTGCTAGAGATGTGGGACGGGGCGGCTACACCTTC. This translates into CSARDVGRGGYTF.

This clonotype was found a few times. The J gene is TRBJ2-6, the V gene TRBV6-2 or TRBV6-3; the D is unclear. V gave up 5 bases and J gave up 2 bases, with 1 base separating them. This CDR3 is 12 amino acids long. Germline V gene lookup returns CDR1 MNHEY and CDR2 SVGEGT. The CDR3 sequence: CASSTGANVLTF. In nucleotides, the CDR3 is TGTGCCAGCAGTACTGGGGCCAACGTCCTGACTTTC.

This chain links TRBV5-1 with TRBJ2-3; weak D call: TRBD2 (5 bases). V was cut by 0 bases and J by 4 bases, with 15 bases left in between. This CDR3 has 16 residues. Germline V gene lookup returns CDR1 SGHRS and CDR2 YFSETQ. The CDR3 DNA sequence: TGCGCCAGCAGCTTGGGGGAGCTACCGGGCGCAGATACGCAGTATTTT. The encoded protein is CASSLGELPGADTQYF. Variable domain in full (rest from reference TRBV5-1 and TRBJ2-3): KAGVTQTPRYLIKTRGQQVTLSCSPISGHRSVSWYQQTPGQGLQFLFEYFSETQRNKGNFPGRFSGRQFSNSRSEMNVSTLELGDSALYLCASSLGELPGADTQYFGPGTRLTVL.

The chain couples TRBV2 to TRBJ2-7; D uncertain. The CDR3 runs 11 residues. In germline, CDR1 is SNHLY, CDR2 FYNNEI. Trimming removed 2 bases at V and 2 bases at J, with 1 base between. The CDR3: CASSETYEQYV. CDR3 nucleotides: TGTGCCAGCAGTGAAACCTACGAGCAGTACGTC.

The sample holds a few counts of this clonotype. The chain recombines TRBV7-9 with TRBJ1-2, with D tentatively TRBD1 (5 bases). Germline V gives CDR1 SEHNR, CDR2 FQNEAQ (reference sequence). This CDR3 contains 14 residues. Between the trimmed V and J ends, which lost 7 bases and 1 base, there was a span of 13 bases. The CDR3 DNA reads as TGTGCCAGCATCGCGGGGGGAAGTAACTATGGCTACACCTTC. Amino acids: CASIAGGSNYGYTF.

The chain employs TRBV5-1 and TRBJ2-7, with D possibly TRBD2 on 5 matching bases. The V gene's germline CDR1 is SGHRS and CDR2 YFSETQ. The V and J ends lost 4 bases and 7 bases respectively, with 15 bases between them. There are 13 residues in the CDR3. In DNA, the CDR3 is TGCGCCAGCAGCAACGCCCCGAGCGGAGAGCAGTACGTC. The encoded protein is CASSNAPSGEQYV.

The chain carries TRBV5-1 and TRBJ2-5; D possibly corresponds to TRBD1 (8 bases). Germline V gene data show CDR1 as SGHRS and CDR2 as YFSETQ. This CDR3 is 14 amino acids long. The germline V and J ends were trimmed by 4 bases and 5 bases, with 15 bases remaining between them. Here the CDR3 reads CASSPQGGGETQYF. The CDR3 DNA reads as TGCGCCAGCAGCCCACAGGGGGGAGGGGAGACCCAGTACTTC.

The gene calls are TRBV5-6 and TRBJ2-1; 11 nucleotides agree with TRBD2. The trim removed 4 bases at V and 3 bases at J, leaving 9 bases unmatched. Germline V gene lookup returns CDR1 SGHDT and CDR2 YYEEEE. CDR3 length: 17 residues. CDR3 bases: TGTGCCAGCAGCCTTCTTGCTAGCGGGGGGTTCTACAATGAGCAGTTCTTC. This sequence encodes CASSLLASGGFYNEQFF.

This clonotype was observed a few times. The chain is built from TRBV18 and TRBJ2-7; 8 bases agree with TRBD1. Germline assignment: CDR1 KGHSH and CDR2 LQKENI. This CDR3 has 15 residues. The V gene end was trimmed by 4 bases and the J gene end by 0 bases; junction bases not matched to a gene: 5. In DNA, the CDR3 is TGTGCCAGCTCACTTGGGACAGGTCCCTCCTACGAGCAGTACTTC. Its protein product is CASSLGTGPSYEQYF.

The table lists this clonotype with a few counts. The chain recombines TRBV7-9 with TRBJ2-7; a weak D match, TRBD1 (6 bases). V was cut by 4 bases and J by 3 bases, with 10 bases left in between. Germline V lookup: CDR1 SEHNR, CDR2 FQNEAQ (reference sequence). The CDR3 covers 13 residues. The CDR3 sequence: CASSYRGGYEQYF. CDR3 nucleotides: TGTGCCAGCAGCTACCGAGGGGGCTACGAGCAGTACTTC.

This clonotype was counted only a few times. The J gene is TRBJ2-7, the V gene TRBV4-2; D is uncertain. The CDR3 is 14 amino acids. Looked up from germline, CDR1 is LGHNA and CDR2 is YNFKEQ. V was trimmed by 1 base and J by 3 bases, leaving 10 bases between them. In nucleotides, the CDR3 is TGTGCCAGCAGCCAAGTAGGGCAAGGCTACGAGCAGTACTTC. It codes for CASSQVGQGYEQYF.

The V and J genes are TRBV11-1 and TRBJ1-1; tentatively, D is TRBD1 (5 bases). The V end lost 5 bases, the J end lost 5 bases, and 18 bases lay between the germline ends. Germline assignment: CDR1 SGHAT and CDR2 FQDESV (reference sequence). The CDR3 spans 15 residues. CDR3 amino acids: CASSTQGQGWTEAFF. DNA of the CDR3: TGTGCCAGCAGCACGCAGGGTCAGGGATGGACTGAAGCTTTCTTT. The full variable domain, with the rest looked up from reference TRBV11-1 and TRBJ1-1, is EAEVAQSPRYKITEKSQAVAFWCDPISGHATLYWYRQILGQGPELLVQFQDESVVDDSQLPKDRFSAERLKGVDSTLKIQPAELGDSAMYLCASSTQGQGWTEAFFGQGTRLTVV.

This clonotype was counted between two and nine times. V gene TRBV18 combines with J gene TRBJ2-2, with 8 bases identical to TRBD1. The CDR3 consists of 16 residues. The V and J ends lost 0 bases and 4 bases, in that order; junction bases with no gene match: 4. CDR1 and CDR2 (germline): KGHSH, LQKENI. The CDR3 loop reads CASSPPRTGITGELFF. The CDR3 DNA is TGTGCCAGCTCACCACCGCGGACAGGGATCACCGGGGAGCTGTTTTTT.

The chain uses TRBV20-1 and TRBJ1-1, with D unresolved. Germline CDR1 reads DFQATT; CDR2 reads SNEGSKA (reference sequence). CDR3 length: 12 amino acids. V shed 3 bases and J shed 3 bases, with 8 bases lying between them. CDR3 loop: CSARKGHTEAFF. The CDR3 bases are TGCAGTGCTAGGAAAGGGCACACTGAAGCTTTCTTT.

This rearrangement joins TRBV15 to TRBJ1-2; TRBD1 might be the D (6 bases). V lost 0 bases and J lost 3, with 11 bases in between. From germline, CDR1 is LNHNV and CDR2 YYDKDF (reference sequence). The CDR3 length is 15 residues. Here the CDR3 DNA reads TGTGCCACCAGCAGAGAGGGGGACACCTACTATGGCTACACCTTC. Translation gives CATSREGDTYYGYTF.

This chain uses TRBV20-1 with TRBJ2-1, with unresolved D. The CDR3 is made up of 11 amino acids. Germline loops: CDR1 DFQATT, CDR2 SNEGSKA (reference sequence). V lost 4 bases to trimming and J lost 4 bases, with 5 bases between them. Here the CDR3 reads CSATWYNEQFF. The CDR3 bases are TGCAGTGCTACATGGTACAATGAGCAGTTCTTC.

This clonotype was found a few times. The chain couples TRBV25-1 to TRBJ2-2; no clear D gene. The CDR3 loop spans 15 amino acids. The germline CDR1 and CDR2 sequences are MGHDK and SYGVNS. The V end lost 2 bases, the J end lost 4 bases, and 11 bases lay between the germline ends. The CDR3 DNA follows: TGTGCCAGCAGTGAACACGGATTGGGCACCGGGGAGCTGTTTTTT. Amino acid sequence: CASSEHGLGTGELFF.

This clonotype showed up many times. CDR3 region: CASSSAELAGEGEQFF. In DNA form, the CDR3 reads TGCGCCAGCAGCTCCGCTGAGCTAGCGGGAGAGGGTGAGCAGTTCTTC. The rearrangement uses TRBV5-1 and TRBJ2-1; 10 bases agree with TRBD2. The CDR3 length is 16 residues. V lost 3 bases to trimming and J lost 9 bases; unmatched junction nucleotides: 12. Looked up from germline, CDR1 is SGHRS and CDR2 is YFSETQ.

The chain carries TRBV6-1 and TRBJ2-7; D is undetermined. The ends were cut back, 6 bases at V and 0 bases at J, with 9 bases in the middle. The CDR3 length is 13 residues. Germline lookup yields CDR1 MNHNS and CDR2 SASEGT. CDR3 region: CASSQVISYEQYV. The CDR3 bases are TGTGCCAGCAGCCAGGTTATCTCCTACGAGCAGTACGTC.

This clonotype was found many times. This chain links TRBV5-6 with TRBJ2-7; tentative D call: TRBD2 (6 bases). Trimming cost V 0 bases and J 7 bases, with 20 bases left between them. CDR3 length: 16 amino acids. The germline gives CDR1 SGHDT, CDR2 YYEEEE. The DNA of the CDR3 is TGTGCCAGCAGCTTGGGGAGGCGGGACCGTAGAGGGGAGCAGTACTTC. Translating gives CASSLGRRDRRGEQYF. Combining the CDR3 with reference TRBV5-6 and TRBJ2-7 gives the whole variable domain DAGVTQSPTHLIKTRGQQVTLRCSPKSGHDTVSWYQQALGQGPQFIFQYYEEEERQRGNFPDRFSGHQFPNYSSELNVNALLLGDSALYLCASSLGRRDRRGEQYFGPGTRLTVT.

This clonotype was picked up a small number of times. CDR3 residues: CASSWTSVNEQFF. The CDR3 DNA reads TGTGCCAGCAGTTGGACTAGCGTCAATGAGCAGTTCTTC. The chain joins TRBV11-2 to TRBJ2-1; 9 nucleotides agree with TRBD2. In germline, CDR1 is SGHAT, CDR2 FQNNGV. Trimming cost V 6 bases and J 6 bases; bases outside gene matches: 3. CDR3 size: 13 residues.

The chain links TRBV29-1 to TRBJ2-3; 9 nucleotides line up with TRBD2. CDR3 length: 13 amino acids. The ends lost 6 bases at V and 5 bases at J; junction bases unmatched: 6. The germline gives CDR1 SQVTM, CDR2 ANQGSEA. In DNA form, the CDR3 reads TGCAGCGTCGTAGCGGGAGCGGGAGATACGCAGTATTTT. This sequence encodes CSVVAGAGDTQYF.

At least ten counts were recorded for this clonotype. V is TRBV20-1 and J is TRBJ2-7; D gene unclear. Deletions cut 0 bases from V and 6 bases from J, with 12 bases between. This CDR3 is 13 amino acids long. CDR1 is DFQATT and CDR2 is SNEGSKA in the germline V gene (reference sequence). The CDR3 sequence: CSARDLASGEQYV. CDR3 nucleotides: TGCAGTGCTAGAGATTTAGCCTCGGGCGAGCAGTACGTC.

V usage is TRBV25-1 and J usage is TRBJ1-3; D gene ambiguous. The CDR3 consists of 13 residues. V lost 7 bases and J 0 bases, leaving 7 bases between the germline ends. CDR1 and CDR2 (germline): MGHDK, SYGVNS. CDR3 amino acids: CASTYSSGNTIYF. CDR3 nucleotides: TGTGCCAGCACTTACAGCTCTGGAAACACCATATATTTT.

The chain combines TRBV2 with TRBJ2-5; D not certain. The CDR3 has 13 amino acids. The germline gives CDR1 SNHLY, CDR2 FYNNEI. V lost 10 bases and J 1 base, leaving 13 bases between the germline ends. CDR3 sequence: CANSRVIQETQYF. CDR3 in DNA: TGTGCCAACTCTAGGGTGATCCAAGAGACCCAGTACTTC.

This clonotype occurred a few times. The V gene is TRBV12-3 or TRBV12-4, the J gene TRBJ2-1, with TRBD2 matching over 14 bases. J gave up 5 bases and V 3 bases, and 0 bases lay outside the gene matches. The CDR3 spans 15 residues. CDR3 in amino acids: CASSLTSGRDNEQFF. The DNA of the CDR3 is TGTGCCAGCAGTTTGACTAGCGGGAGGGACAATGAGCAGTTCTTC.

Only a few counts were recorded for this clonotype. V gene TRBV24-1 combines with J gene TRBJ2-1; no clear D gene. The V gene lost 1 base and the J gene lost 9 bases, with 3 bases spanning the gap. The CDR3 loop spans 11 amino acids. Germline values: CDR1 KGHDR, CDR2 SFDVKD. The CDR3 DNA reads TGTGCCACCAGTGATTTCTCTGAGCAGTTCTTC. This gives the protein CATSDFSEQFF.

The chain links TRBV3-1 to TRBJ2-2; D could derive from TRBD1 or TRBD2 (5 bases each). CDR1 and CDR2 from the germline V gene are LGHDT and YNNKEL (reference sequence). The CDR3 runs to 15 residues. V was shortened by 4 bases and J by 6 bases, with 15 bases between the two germline ends. CDR3 amino acids: CASSRGGIGSGELFF. The CDR3 DNA is TGTGCCAGCAGCCGTGGGGGAATAGGGTCCGGGGAGCTGTTTTTT.

This clonotype is medium-sized (0.01 to 0.1%) within its sample. The chain joins TRBV2 to TRBJ2-2; D is uncertain. V was trimmed by 7 bases and J by 9 bases, leaving 12 bases between them. This CDR3 contains 12 residues. The V gene's germline CDR1 is SNHLY and CDR2 FYNNEI. This CDR3 is CASTTTGRELFF. The CDR3 DNA sequence: TGTGCCAGCACCACAACCGGCCGGGAGCTGTTTTTT.

The J gene is TRBJ2-5, the V gene TRBV7-6; the D gene is possibly TRBD2 (6 bases). The germline gives CDR1 SGHVS, CDR2 FNYEAQ. The V gene lost 2 bases and the J gene lost 5 bases, with 12 bases spanning the gap. This CDR3 region has 14 residues. The CDR3 nucleotides are TGTGCCAGCAGCTTAAAAGGGGAGGAGGAGACCCAGTACTTC. Translating it yields CASSLKGEEETQYF.